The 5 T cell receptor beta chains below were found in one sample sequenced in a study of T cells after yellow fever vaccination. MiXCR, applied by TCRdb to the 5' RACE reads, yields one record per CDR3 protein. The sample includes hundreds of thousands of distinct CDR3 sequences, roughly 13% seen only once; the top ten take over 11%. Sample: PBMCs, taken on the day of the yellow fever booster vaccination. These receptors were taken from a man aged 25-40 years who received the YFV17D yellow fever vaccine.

The CDR3 nucleotides read TGCGCCAGCAGCCGACTTAGCGGGAGCTGGGCACAAGAGACCCAGTACTTC. It is translated as CASSRLSGSWAQETQYF. The chain recombines TRBV23-1 with TRBJ2-5; 9 bases agree with TRBD2. TRBV23-1 counts as an open reading frame of uncertain function. This CDR3 region has 17 residues. V shed 6 bases and J 2 bases; nucleotides not matched to a gene: 13.

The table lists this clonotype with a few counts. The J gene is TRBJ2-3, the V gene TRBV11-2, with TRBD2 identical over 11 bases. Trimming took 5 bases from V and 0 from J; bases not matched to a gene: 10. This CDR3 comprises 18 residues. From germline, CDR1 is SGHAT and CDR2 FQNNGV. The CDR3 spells CASSITSGGSSSTDTQYF. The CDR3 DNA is TGTGCCAGCAGCATCACTAGCGGGGGTTCTAGTAGCACAGATACGCAGTATTTT.

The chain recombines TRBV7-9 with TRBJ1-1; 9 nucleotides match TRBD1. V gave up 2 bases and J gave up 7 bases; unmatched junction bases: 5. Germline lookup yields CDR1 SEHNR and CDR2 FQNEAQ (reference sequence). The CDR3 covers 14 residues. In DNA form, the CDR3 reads TGTGCCAGCAGCTTAACGGGACAGGGTGGTGAAGCTTTCTTT. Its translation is CASSLTGQGGEAFF.

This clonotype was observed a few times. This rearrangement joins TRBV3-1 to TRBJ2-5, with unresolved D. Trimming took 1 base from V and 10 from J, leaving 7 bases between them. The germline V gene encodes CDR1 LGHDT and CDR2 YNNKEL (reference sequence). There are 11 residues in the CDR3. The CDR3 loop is CASSQGIVQYF. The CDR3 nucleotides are TGTGCCAGCAGCCAAGGCATTGTCCAGTACTTC.

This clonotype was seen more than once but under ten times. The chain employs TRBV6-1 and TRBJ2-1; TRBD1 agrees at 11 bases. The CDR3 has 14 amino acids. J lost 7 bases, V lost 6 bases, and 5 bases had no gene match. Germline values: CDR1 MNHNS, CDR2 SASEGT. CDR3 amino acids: CASRPGTGGNEQFF. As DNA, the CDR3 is TGTGCCAGCAGGCCCGGGACAGGGGGGAATGAGCAGTTCTTC.